This is a list of T cell receptor beta chains from one sample in a study of spatial heterogeneity in lung cancer. TCRdb re-analysed the 5' RACE reads in MiXCR, keeping a single row per CDR3 protein. Here the sample spans around 100,000 distinct CDR3 sequences, under 14% being singletons. This sample comprised PBMCs, obtained at follow-up. The receptors originated from a female donor with early-stage non-small cell lung cancer. Each CDR3 is given without its conserved first and last residue. The order of the fields is V gene, CDR3 protein.

TRBV7-8	ASRAGYTDTQY
TRBV5-5	ASSLEPYTEAF
TRBV21-1	ASSTKQETQY
TRBV28	ASSILGRIEAF
TRBV18	ASSSQPLSLSISPLH
TRBV20-1	SASQTGTISYNEQF
TRBV7-8	ASSFRGMVTGELF
TRBV7-9	ASSPGLQSTDTQY
TRBV29-1	SVEVVRNTIY
TRBV11-2	ASSPNRDTEAF
TRBV10-3	AISAGDPRVETQY
TRBV7-8	ASSLDAGKPLAIRDEQF
TRBV2	ASSEDMRGRNQPQH
TRBV19	ASSIGAAGGRYNEQF
TRBV7-9	ASSFGNYRDRGRGNEKLF
TRBV12-3/TRBV12-4	ASNLAGLSTDTQY
TRBV29-1	SVERGRGDTQY
TRBV18	ASSSSQGSNTGELF
TRBV5-1	ASSPGSYDADTQY
TRBV6-1	ASRGVAVLSGANVLT
TRBV5-1	ASSLAEAGRFVAF
TRBV29-1	SVEFPSQLANYGYT
TRBV7-6	ASSPRQGGNSPLH
TRBV15	ATSSRTGAGVSSYEQY
TRBV24-1	ATSDGARSEQY
TRBV28	ASSLAQAGAAGYNEQF
TRBV12-3/TRBV12-4	ASSLRDDSGLAGATGELF
TRBV24-1	ATSDLGQDNTGELF
TRBV5-4	ASRLAIAGLYNEQF
TRBV6-6	ASSSGPGFAEQF
TRBV6-5	ASNEGRGNTIY
TRBV6-5	ASMRQGQNTIY
TRBV30	AWSGRRSRGEKLF
TRBV2	ASSDLGWMGNEKLF
TRBV12-3/TRBV12-4	ASRWPWGETQY
TRBV28	ASSLYQGSGTGELF
TRBV7-9	ASSLEESLAYDNEQF
TRBV12-3/TRBV12-4	ASSQGGMDNQPQH
TRBV6-1	ASSDVTSGYEQY
TRBV28	ASSLVGRGEQY
TRBV24-1	ATSVPPSYNEQF
TRBV6-5	ASSYSLQLRYGYT
TRBV27	ASSFGRQGATDTQY
TRBV20-1	SARDPQGRNTEAF
TRBV28	ASSMKGPGANVLT
TRBV29-1	SVRAADRATDTQY
TRBV12-3/TRBV12-4	ASRRGLAYEQY
TRBV7-9	ASSGRGINTGELF
TRBV27	ASSLIRRLRYEQY
TRBV6-5	AVARMGTTDTQY
TRBV20-1	SARGGRSSYEQY